This T cell receptor beta chain emerged from a study of CD8 T cells in Susac syndrome. Germline-derived CDR1 and CDR2 are SQVTM and ANQGSEA. This CDR3 contains 11 residues. V lost 7 bases to trimming and J lost 4 bases, with 8 bases between them. Each multiple sclerosis control was a treatment-naive patient with relapsing-remitting disease that was either stable or active. Purification of the CD8+ and CD4+ T cells relied on negative isolation, and TEMRA cells underwent FACS enrichment. RNA totalling roughly 0.5 to 1 ug underwent reverse transcription with random hexamers. TCR beta CDR3 was amplified by immunoSEQ multiplex PCR. This amplification extended across 54 Vbeta and 13 Jbeta segments. TCRdb reanalysed the immunoSEQ multiplex PCR reads using MiXCR and keeps one entry per CDR3 protein. The data contain around 150,000 distinct CDR3 sequences, approximately 95% of them seen just once; the ten biggest clones take up 0.08% to 0.095%.

The chain is built from TRBV29-1 and TRBJ2-1; no clear D gene. Material: CD4+ T cells from PBMCs. The source is a human donor with multiple sclerosis. In DNA, the CDR3 is TGCAGCGCTACCTTTTACAATGAGCAGTTCTTC. Its protein product is CSATFYNEQFF.